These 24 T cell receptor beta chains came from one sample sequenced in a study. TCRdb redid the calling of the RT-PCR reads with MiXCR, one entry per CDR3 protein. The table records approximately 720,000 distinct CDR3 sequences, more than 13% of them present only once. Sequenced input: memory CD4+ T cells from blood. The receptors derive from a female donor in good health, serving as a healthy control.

CDR3 nucleotides: TGTGCCAGCAGCCCCGAACTAGCGGGAGACACCGGGGAGCTGTTTTTT. This translates into CASSPELAGDTGELFF. V usage is TRBV6-5 and J usage is TRBJ2-2; 11 positions agree with TRBD2. Trimming at V came to 6 bases and at J to 3 bases, leaving 6 bases not matched to a gene. CDR3 length equals 16 residues. Germline lookup yields CDR1 MNHEY and CDR2 SVGAGI.

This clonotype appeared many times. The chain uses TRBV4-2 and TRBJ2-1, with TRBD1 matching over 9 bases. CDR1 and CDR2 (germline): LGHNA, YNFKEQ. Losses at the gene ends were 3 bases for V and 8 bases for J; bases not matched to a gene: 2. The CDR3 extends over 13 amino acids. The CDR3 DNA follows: TGTGCCAGCAGCCATCGGGACAGGGATGAGCAGTTCTTC. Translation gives CASSHRDRDEQFF.

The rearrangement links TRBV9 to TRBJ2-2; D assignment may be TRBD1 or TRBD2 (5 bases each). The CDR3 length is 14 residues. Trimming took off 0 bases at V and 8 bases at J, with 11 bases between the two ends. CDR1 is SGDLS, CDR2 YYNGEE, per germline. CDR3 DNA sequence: TGTGCCAGCAGCGTAGGGGGACCCCCGGGGGAGCTGTTTTTT. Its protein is CASSVGGPPGELFF.

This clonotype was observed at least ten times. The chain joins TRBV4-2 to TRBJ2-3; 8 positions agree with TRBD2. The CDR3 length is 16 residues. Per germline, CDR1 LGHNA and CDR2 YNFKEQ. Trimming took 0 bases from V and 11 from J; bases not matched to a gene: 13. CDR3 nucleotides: TGTGCCAGCAGCCAAGACTCTTCAGCGGGAGTGGGCGGGCAGTATTTT. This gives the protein CASSQDSSAGVGGQYF.

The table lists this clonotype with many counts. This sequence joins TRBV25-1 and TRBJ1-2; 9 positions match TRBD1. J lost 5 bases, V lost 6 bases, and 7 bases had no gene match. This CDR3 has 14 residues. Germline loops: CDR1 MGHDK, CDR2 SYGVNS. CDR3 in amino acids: CASRRGQGNYGYTF. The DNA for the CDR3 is TGTGCCAGCAGGCGTGGACAGGGGAATTATGGCTACACCTTC.

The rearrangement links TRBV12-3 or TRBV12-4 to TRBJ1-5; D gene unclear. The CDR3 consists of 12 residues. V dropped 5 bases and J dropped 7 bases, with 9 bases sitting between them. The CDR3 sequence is CASSQSGQPQHF. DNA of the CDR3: TGTGCCAGCAGTCAATCGGGACAGCCCCAGCATTTT.

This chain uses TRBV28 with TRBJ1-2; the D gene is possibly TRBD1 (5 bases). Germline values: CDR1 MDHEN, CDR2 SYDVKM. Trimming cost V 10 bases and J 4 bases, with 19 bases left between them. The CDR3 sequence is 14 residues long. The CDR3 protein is CATRTGTAVYGYTF. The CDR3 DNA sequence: TGTGCCACCCGGACCGGGACGGCTGTCTATGGCTACACCTTC.

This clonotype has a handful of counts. CDR3 sequence reads: CASSEDSYSYNEQFF. The CDR3 DNA is TGTGCCAGCAGTGAAGACTCCTATTCCTACAATGAGCAGTTCTTC. The V gene is TRBV25-1, the J gene TRBJ2-1; D call uncertain. Trimming removed 2 bases at V and 1 base at J, with 9 bases between. The length of the CDR3 is 15 residues. Germline lookup yields CDR1 MGHDK and CDR2 SYGVNS.

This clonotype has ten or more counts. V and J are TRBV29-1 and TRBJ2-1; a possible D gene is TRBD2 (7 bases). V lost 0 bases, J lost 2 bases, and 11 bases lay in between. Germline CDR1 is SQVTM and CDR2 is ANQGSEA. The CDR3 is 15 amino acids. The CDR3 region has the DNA TGCAGCGTTGAAGAGGGGGCGGGAGCCTACAATGAGCAGTTCTTC. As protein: CSVEEGAGAYNEQFF.

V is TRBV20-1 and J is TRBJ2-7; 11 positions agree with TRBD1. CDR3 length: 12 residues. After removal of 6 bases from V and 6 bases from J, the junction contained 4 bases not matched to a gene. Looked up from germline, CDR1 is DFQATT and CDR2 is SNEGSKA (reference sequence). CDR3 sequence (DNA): TGCAGTGCCCTCGGGACAGGGGGCGAGCAGTACTTC. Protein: CSALGTGGEQYF.

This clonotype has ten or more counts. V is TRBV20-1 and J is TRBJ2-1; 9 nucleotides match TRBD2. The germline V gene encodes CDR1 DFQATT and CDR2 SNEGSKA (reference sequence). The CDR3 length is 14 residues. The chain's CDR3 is CTARRGGFYNEQFF. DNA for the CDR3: TGCACCGCTAGGCGGGGGGGCTTCTACAATGAGCAGTTCTTC.

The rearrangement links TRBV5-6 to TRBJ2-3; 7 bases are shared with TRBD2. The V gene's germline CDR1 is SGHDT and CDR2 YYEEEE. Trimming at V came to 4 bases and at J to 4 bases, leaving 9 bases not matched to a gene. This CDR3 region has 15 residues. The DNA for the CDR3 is TGTGCCAGCAGCCCTTACGGGAGCGGGGCAGATACGCAGTATTTT. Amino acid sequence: CASSPYGSGADTQYF.

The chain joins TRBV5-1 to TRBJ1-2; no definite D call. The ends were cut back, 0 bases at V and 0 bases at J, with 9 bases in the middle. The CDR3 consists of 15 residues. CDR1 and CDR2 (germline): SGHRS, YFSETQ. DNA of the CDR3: TGCGCCAGCAGCTTGGAACTGATAGCTAACTATGGCTACACCTTC. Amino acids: CASSLELIANYGYTF.

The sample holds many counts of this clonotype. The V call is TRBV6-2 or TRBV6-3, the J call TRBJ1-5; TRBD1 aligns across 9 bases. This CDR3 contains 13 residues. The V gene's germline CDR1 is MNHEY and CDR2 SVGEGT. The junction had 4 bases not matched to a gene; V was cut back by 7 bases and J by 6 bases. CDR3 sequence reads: CASTGTGFQPQHF. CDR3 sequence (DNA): TGTGCCAGCACCGGGACAGGGTTTCAGCCCCAGCATTTT.

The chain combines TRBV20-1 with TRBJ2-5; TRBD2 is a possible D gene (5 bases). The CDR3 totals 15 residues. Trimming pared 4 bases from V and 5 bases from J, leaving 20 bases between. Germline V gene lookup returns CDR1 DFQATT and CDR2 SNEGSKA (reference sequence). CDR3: CSAIRGRGSAETQYF. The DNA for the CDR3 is TGCAGTGCTATCCGAGGTCGGGGATCAGCGGAGACCCAGTACTTC.

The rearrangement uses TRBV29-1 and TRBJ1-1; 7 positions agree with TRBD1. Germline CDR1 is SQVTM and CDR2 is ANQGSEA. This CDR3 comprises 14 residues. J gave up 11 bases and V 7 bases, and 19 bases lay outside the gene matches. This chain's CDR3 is CSATPGQTLRGAFF. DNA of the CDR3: TGCAGCGCTACTCCGGGACAGACCCTACGGGGTGCTTTCTTT.

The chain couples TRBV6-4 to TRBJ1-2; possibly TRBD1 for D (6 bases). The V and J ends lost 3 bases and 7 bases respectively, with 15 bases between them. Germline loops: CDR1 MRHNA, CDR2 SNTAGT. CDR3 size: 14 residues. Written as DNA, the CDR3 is TGTGCCAGCAGTGAAGACAGGTCCTTGGGTGGCTACACCTTC. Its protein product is CASSEDRSLGGYTF.

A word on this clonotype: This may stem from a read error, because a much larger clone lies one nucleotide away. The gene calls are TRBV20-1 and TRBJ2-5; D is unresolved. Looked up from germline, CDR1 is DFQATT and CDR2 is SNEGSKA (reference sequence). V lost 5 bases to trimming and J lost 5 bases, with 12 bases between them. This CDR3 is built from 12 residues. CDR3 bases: TGCAGTGCTGGAGCGAGCATGGAGACCCAGTACTTC. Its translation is CSAGASMETQYF.

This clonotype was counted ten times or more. The CDR3 protein is CSAIQGRNGYTF. CDR3 bases: TGCAGTGCAATACAGGGGAGAAATGGCTACACCTTC. V and J are TRBV20-1 and TRBJ1-2; TRBD1 aligns across 7 bases. The CDR3 is 12 amino acids. Germline V lookup: CDR1 DFQATT, CDR2 SNEGSKA (reference sequence). V trimming: 6 bases; J trimming: 6 bases; junction bases outside the gene matches: 7.

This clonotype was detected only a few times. CDR3 DNA sequence: TGCAGCGTTGAAGAGGTCAGGGGGTCCACTGAAGCTTTCTTT. Translated, it gives CSVEEVRGSTEAFF. V is TRBV29-1 and J is TRBJ1-1; 7 bases fit TRBD1. Looked up from germline, CDR1 is SQVTM and CDR2 is ANQGSEA. The V gene end was trimmed by 0 bases and the J gene end by 4 bases; junction bases not matched to a gene: 5. The CDR3 has 14 residues.

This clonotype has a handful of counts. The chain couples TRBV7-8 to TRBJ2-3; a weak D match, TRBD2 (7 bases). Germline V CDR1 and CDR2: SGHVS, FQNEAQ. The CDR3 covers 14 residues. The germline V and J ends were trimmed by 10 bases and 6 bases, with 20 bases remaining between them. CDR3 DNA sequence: TGTGCCACCCAACAGGGAGGGAGGGCCGATACGCAGTATTTT. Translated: CATQQGGRADTQYF.

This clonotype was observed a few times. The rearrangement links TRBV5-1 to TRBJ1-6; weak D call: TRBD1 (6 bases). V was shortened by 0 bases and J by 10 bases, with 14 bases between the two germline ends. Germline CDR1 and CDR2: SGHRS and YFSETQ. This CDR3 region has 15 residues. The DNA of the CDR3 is TGCGCCAGCAGCTTGGAGGGGGGGGCAGCATCACCCCTCCACTTT. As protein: CASSLEGGAASPLHF.

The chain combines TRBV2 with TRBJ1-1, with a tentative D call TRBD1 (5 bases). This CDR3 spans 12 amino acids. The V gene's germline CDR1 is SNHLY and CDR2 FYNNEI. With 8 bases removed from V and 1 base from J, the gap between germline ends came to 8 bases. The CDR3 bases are TGTGCCAGCCCGACAGAGAACACTGAAGCTTTCTTT. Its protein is CASPTENTEAFF.

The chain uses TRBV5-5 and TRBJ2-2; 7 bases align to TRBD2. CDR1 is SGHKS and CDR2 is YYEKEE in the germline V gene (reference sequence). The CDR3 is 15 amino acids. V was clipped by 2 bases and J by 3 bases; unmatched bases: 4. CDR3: CASSFEAGHTGELFF. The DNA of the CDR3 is TGTGCCAGCAGCTTCGAAGCGGGGCACACCGGGGAGCTGTTTTTT.